Following are 10 T cell receptor beta chains from one sample sequenced in a study of blood T cells in healthy people across ages. Next came a second PCR, run for roughly 6 to 11 cycles, which used a sample-barcoded 5' primer along with a J-beta primer mix. One entry per CDR3 protein, called by TCRdb with MiXCR from the 5' RACE reads. The sample holds approximately 940,000 distinct CDR3 sequences; roughly 52% are singletons and the top ten take 10% to 15%. The source material was blood. Receptors were obtained from a man between 25 and 39 years old in good health.

CDR3 sequence: CSAKDTYQETQYF. In DNA, the CDR3 is TGCAGTGCTAAGGACACCTACCAAGAGACCCAGTACTTC. The chain joins TRBV20-1 to TRBJ2-5; maybe TRBD1 (5 bases). Trimming took 4 bases from V and 0 from J, leaving 9 bases between them. This CDR3 comprises 13 residues. The V gene's germline CDR1 is DFQATT and CDR2 SNEGSKA (reference sequence).

This chain connects TRBV20-1 to TRBJ2-3, with D maybe TRBD1 (5 bases). V was pared by 2 bases and J by 3 bases, with 9 bases between. CDR3 size: 13 residues. Germline V CDR1 and CDR2: DFQATT, SNEGSKA (reference sequence). The CDR3 nucleotides read TGCAGTGCTAGACGAAGACAGACAGATACGCAGTATTTT. Translating it yields CSARRRQTDTQYF.

V and J are TRBV7-9 and TRBJ1-4, with TRBD1 matching over 9 bases. Germline V gives CDR1 SEHNR, CDR2 FQNEAQ (reference sequence). Trimming removed 1 base from V and 7 bases from J; junction bases left unmatched: 4. CDR3 length: 15 amino acids. This chain's CDR3 is CASSLDRDRAEKLFF. As DNA, the CDR3 is TGTGCCAGCAGCTTAGACCGGGACAGGGCTGAAAAACTGTTTTTT.

This clonotype was observed a handful of times. This rearrangement joins TRBV4-2 to TRBJ2-5; 7 positions match TRBD2. The CDR3 covers 17 residues. Germline CDR1 is LGHNA and CDR2 is YNFKEQ. V trimming: 1 base; J trimming: 2 bases; junction bases outside the gene matches: 10. The DNA for the CDR3 is TGTGCCAGCAGCCAAGCATCGGCTAGCGGAGGTCAAGAGACCCAGTACTTC. Translation gives CASSQASASGGQETQYF.

A word on this clonotype: At one end the junction does not follow the germline gene, possibly because of a read error. The chain joins TRBV5-1 to TRBJ2-5; 9 bases align to TRBD2. Germline CDR1 reads SGHRS; CDR2 reads YFSETQ. The CDR3 has 18 residues. CDR3 bases: TGCGCCAGCAGGTTGGGTAGGGGACTAGCTAATCACCAAGAGACCCAGTACTTC. It yields the protein CASRLGRGLANHQETQYF.

This clonotype was seen more than once but under ten times. The CDR3 is CASSSLFSGGRTDTQYF. Here the CDR3 DNA reads TGTGCCAGCAGCTCCCTCTTTAGCGGGGGCCGCACAGATACGCAGTATTTT. The gene calls are TRBV7-2 and TRBJ2-3, with 9 bases lining up with TRBD2. Germline lookup yields CDR1 SGHTA and CDR2 FQGNSA. Trimming removed 4 bases from V and 1 base from J; junction bases left unmatched: 9. The CDR3 contains 17 residues.

This chain connects TRBV14 to TRBJ2-3; possible D gene TRBD2, 5 bases. The V end was cut by 0 bases, the J end by 0 bases, with 10 bases between. Germline lookup yields CDR1 SGHDN and CDR2 FVKESK. The CDR3 is 16 amino acids. In DNA, the CDR3 is TGTGCCAGCAGCCAAGATTGGACTTTAAGCACAGATACGCAGTATTTT. It translates to CASSQDWTLSTDTQYF.

The chain joins TRBV20-1 to TRBJ2-4; 8 bases are a match to TRBD1. Near its end, the DNA agrees better with TRBJ2-7, so the J call may be wrong. Per the germline V gene, CDR1 is DFQATT and CDR2 is SNEGSKA (reference sequence). The CDR3 totals 14 residues. The CDR3 nucleotides are TGCAGTGCTAGAAGGGACAGGACTGAGAACGAGCAGTACTTC. Protein: CSARRDRTENEQYF.

The chain carries TRBV7-2 and TRBJ2-5, with 7 positions matching TRBD2. CDR1 SGHTA and CDR2 FQGNSA come from the germline V gene. The CDR3 runs to 18 residues. V lost 2 bases, J lost 3 bases, and 15 bases stayed unmatched. In DNA form, the CDR3 reads TGTGCCAGCAGCTTAAAGAGCCGCTGGCGGGAGCAGAAAGAGACCCAGTACTTC. Translated: CASSLKSRWREQKETQYF.

The chain links TRBV29-1 to TRBJ2-3; 10 bases match TRBD1. CDR1 and CDR2 from the germline V gene are SQVTM and ANQGSEA. The CDR3 extends over 14 amino acids. J lost 0 bases, V lost 5 bases, and 2 bases had no gene match. Here the CDR3 DNA reads TGCAGCGTTCGGGACAGGGGAAGCACAGATACGCAGTATTTT. This gives the protein CSVRDRGSTDTQYF.